The 13 T cell receptor beta chains given below trace back to one sample, sequenced in a study of shared clonotypes between healthy human individuals. The protocol was immunoSEQ multiplex PCR, while the TCRdb copy is restricted to in-frame clones and leaves out a portion. The repertoire includes approximately 710,000 clones, about 92% of them detected once, and less than 40% sits in the top ten. Material for sequencing was memory CD8+ T cells from PBMCs. Noted subset: CD45RO+ cells pooled with CCR7-negative TemRA cells. These receptors came from a man in his late teens or twenties in good health. Some clones in this sample may be carry-over from other donors' samples.

The V call is TRBV25-1, the J call TRBJ1-1, with 7 bases lining up with TRBD1. The CDR3 consists of 11 residues. CDR1 is MGHDK, CDR2 SYGVNS, per germline. Unmatched junction bases numbered 5, after V lost 5 bases and J lost 11 bases. The CDR3, as DNA: TGTGCCAGCAGTAAGGGGGCGGGGGCTTTCTTT. Residues: CASSKGAGAFF.

The rearrangement joins TRBV9 to TRBJ2-6; 8 bases match TRBD1. V shed 0 bases, J shed 1 base, and the junction held 9 bases outside the gene matches. Per germline, CDR1 SGDLS and CDR2 YYNGEE. The CDR3 extends over 19 amino acids. The CDR3 reads CASSVAETGVISGANVLTF. CDR3 sequence (DNA): TGTGCCAGCAGCGTAGCGGAGACAGGGGTTATTTCTGGGGCCAACGTCCTGACTTTC.

CDR3 DNA: TGCGCCAGCAGCCCAGATTTCGGCAGAACCTACGAGCAGTACTTC. Translated: CASSPDFGRTYEQYF. V is TRBV5-1 and J is TRBJ2-7; D not resolved. CDR1 SGHRS and CDR2 YFSETQ come from the germline V gene. The ends were cut back, 4 bases at V and 2 bases at J, with 16 bases in the middle. The CDR3 is made up of 15 amino acids.

This chain uses TRBV7-6 with TRBJ2-7; D tentatively reads TRBD1 or TRBD2 (5 bases each). Germline assignment: CDR1 SGHVS and CDR2 FNYEAQ. Trimming stripped 1 base from V and 2 bases from J, with 12 bases between. The CDR3 covers 15 residues. CDR3 sequence: CASSLGDGLPYEQYF. The CDR3 nucleotides are TGTGCCAGCAGCTTAGGGGACGGGCTACCCTACGAGCAGTACTTC.

The chain links TRBV28 to TRBJ2-2; 9 bases are shared with TRBD2. Losses at the gene ends were 4 bases for V and 5 bases for J; bases not matched to a gene: 14. This CDR3 contains 18 residues. Germline V gene lookup returns CDR1 MDHEN and CDR2 SYDVKM. The CDR3 coding sequence is TGTGCCAGCAGTTCCTTGACAGGATCTCTAGCGGGAACCGGGGAGCTGTTTTTT. The encoded protein is CASSSLTGSLAGTGELFF.

This clone showed up just once. CDR3 DNA: TGTGCCAGCAGCTACCAGGTCAATGAGCAGTTCTTC. As protein: CASSYQVNEQFF. V is TRBV6-1 and J is TRBJ2-1; D is unclear. The CDR3 sequence is 12 residues long. V was cut by 6 bases and J by 6 bases, with 9 bases left in between. Germline V gene lookup returns CDR1 MNHNS and CDR2 SASEGT.

This clone is a singleton in its sample. V gene TRBV28 combines with J gene TRBJ1-2; D is possibly TRBD1 (5 bases). The CDR3 has 14 residues. Germline V gene data show CDR1 as MDHEN and CDR2 as SYDVKM. V lost 3 bases and J lost 1, with 9 bases in between. The CDR3 sequence is CASSFAGNNYGYTF. CDR3 DNA: TGTGCCAGCAGTTTTGCAGGGAATAACTATGGCTACACCTTC.

In nucleotides, the CDR3 is TGTGCCAGCAGCTTACGACAGGGGTCCTACGAGCAGTACTTC. Translation: CASSLRQGSYEQYF. The chain is built from TRBV7-7 and TRBJ2-7; 8 bases match TRBD1. This CDR3 is built from 14 residues. CDR1 SSHAT and CDR2 FNYEAQ come from the germline V gene (reference sequence). The V segment lost 2 bases and the J segment 1 base; nucleotides outside the gene matches: 1.

This rearrangement joins TRBV11-2 to TRBJ2-7, with 7 bases that match TRBD2. From germline, CDR1 is SGHAT and CDR2 FQNNGV. V was pared by 2 bases and J by 5 bases, with 12 bases of the junction left unmatched. The CDR3 has 16 residues. The DNA for the CDR3 is TGTGCCAGCAGCTTATCTCCCCTTGATAGCGGGCACGAGCAGTACTTC. Amino acids: CASSLSPLDSGHEQYF.

The rearrangement links TRBV5-1 to TRBJ2-1, with D maybe TRBD1 (5 bases). The V end lost 6 bases, the J end lost 4 bases, and 11 bases lay between the germline ends. Germline CDR1 SGHRS, CDR2 YFSETQ. The CDR3 is 13 residues long. CDR3 loop: CASTEQGYNEQFF. CDR3 coding DNA: TGCGCCAGCACGGAGCAGGGATACAATGAGCAGTTCTTC. The full variable domain, with the rest looked up from reference TRBV5-1 and TRBJ2-1, is KAGVTQTPRYLIKTRGQQVTLSCSPISGHRSVSWYQQTPGQGLQFLFEYFSETQRNKGNFPGRFSGRQFSNSRSEMNVSTLELGDSALYLCASTEQGYNEQFFGPGTRLTVL.

The chain carries TRBV7-8 and TRBJ1-2; D not certain. Germline CDR1 SGHVS, CDR2 FQNEAQ. The V gene lost 0 bases and the J gene lost 3 bases, with 17 bases spanning the gap. The CDR3 loop spans 17 amino acids. The CDR3: CASSLAPEGQFYYGYTF. CDR3 bases: TGTGCCAGCAGCTTAGCCCCAGAGGGTCAGTTTTACTATGGCTACACCTTC.

The CDR3 loop is CASSALGTSAYNEQFF. CDR3 sequence (DNA): TGTGCCAGCAGCGCCCTCGGGACTAGCGCCTACAATGAGCAGTTCTTC. The V gene is TRBV7-9, the J gene TRBJ2-1, with 10 bases fitting TRBD2. Germline CDR1 is SEHNR and CDR2 is FQNEAQ (reference sequence). With V trimmed by 5 bases and J by 2 bases, 6 bases remained unmatched. The CDR3 contains 16 residues.

This chain joins TRBV6-1 and TRBJ2-6, with no clear D. Germline CDR1 reads MNHNS; CDR2 reads SASEGT. This CDR3 is built from 14 residues. V dropped 4 bases and J dropped 0 bases, with 4 bases sitting between them. The CDR3 reads CASSGDSGANVLTF. The CDR3 DNA reads TGTGCCAGCAGTGGAGACTCTGGGGCCAACGTCCTGACTTTC.